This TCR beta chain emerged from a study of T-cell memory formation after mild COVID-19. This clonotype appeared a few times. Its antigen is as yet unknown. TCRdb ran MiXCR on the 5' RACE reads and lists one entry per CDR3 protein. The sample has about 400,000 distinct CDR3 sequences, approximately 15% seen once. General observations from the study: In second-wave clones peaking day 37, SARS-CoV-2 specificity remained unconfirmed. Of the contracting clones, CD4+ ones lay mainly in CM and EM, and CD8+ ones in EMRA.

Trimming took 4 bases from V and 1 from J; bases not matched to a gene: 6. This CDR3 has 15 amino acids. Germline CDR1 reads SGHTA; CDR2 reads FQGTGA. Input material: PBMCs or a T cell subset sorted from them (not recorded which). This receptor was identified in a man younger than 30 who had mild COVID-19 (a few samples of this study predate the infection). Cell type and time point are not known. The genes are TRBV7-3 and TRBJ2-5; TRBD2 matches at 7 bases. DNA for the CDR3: TGTGCCAGCAGCTCCCGTGGGGGGGGCCAAGAGACCCAGTACTTC. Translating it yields CASSSRGGGQETQYF.